This TCR beta chain was sequenced for a study of shared clonotypes between healthy human individuals. The overall study: The study drew on two women and a few men aged 18 to 49 as donors.

The repertoire was sequenced with immunoSEQ multiplex PCR; TCRdb's copy has only in-frame clones and lacks some. Of a few hundred thousand clones in the sample, about 69% are singletons; the top ten hold around 10%. The V gene lost 0 bases and the J gene lost 8 bases, with 11 bases spanning the gap. The CDR3 contains 14 residues. Germline assignment: CDR1 SEHNR and CDR2 FQNEAQ (reference sequence). This clone showed up just a few times. The sequence derives from a man aged 30-40 years in good health. The V gene is TRBV7-9, the J gene TRBJ2-1; possibly TRBD1 for D (5 bases). Sample: memory CD4+ T cells sorted from blood. Specified subset: CD45RA-negative fraction. The CDR3 protein is CASSLAGREYEQFF. DNA for the CDR3: TGTGCCAGCAGCTTAGCCGGCAGGGAATATGAGCAGTTCTTC.